This is a list of T cell receptor beta chains from one sample in a study of OX40 agonist ivuxolimab in advanced cancers. The method was immunoSEQ multiplex PCR; TCRdb's version includes in-frame clones alone and lacks a portion of them. This table has about 70,000 clones, 65% to 90% appearing once. The specimen was CD4+ or CD8+ T cells sorted from blood, collected in a trial of the OX40 agonist ivuxolimab. The receptors here all came from an adult with an advanced solid tumor such as melanoma, head and neck, liver or kidney cancer. The CDR3 runs from the conserved cysteine through the conserved F or W. A D gene is named only where the DNA matches it firmly. Size is omitted from some rows. Given values are once, few, many or a class for expanded clones.

TRBJ1-5 TRBV7-8 . TRBD1 TGTGCCAGCAGCAACCGGGACAGGGCGGTGCAGCCCCAGCATTTT CASSNRDRAVQPQHF
TRBJ1-2 TRBV20-1 . . TGCAGTGCTCCCCAAGGACTCCAGCTTTTC CSAPQGLQLF
TRBJ1-4 TRBV2 . TRBD1 TGTGCCAGCAGCGAGGACAGGGGAGAAAAACTGTTTTTT CASSEDRGEKLFF
TRBJ2-3 TRBV7-9 . TRBD1 TGTGCCAGCAGCTTGGGACAGGGGGCAACAAATACGCAGTATTTT CASSLGQGATNTQYF
TRBJ2-3 TRBV6-6 once . TGTGCCAGCCGCGCACTTCGGGGGATTGACACAGATACGCAGTATTTT CASRALRGIDTDTQYF
TRBJ2-2 TRBV27 few . TGTGCCAGCAGTAGCGTCAAAACGAACACCGGGGAGCTGTTTTTT CASSSVKTNTGELFF
TRBJ2-5 TRBV7-9 . . TGTGCCAGCAGCTCGAACCCGGCCAGGGCCCAAGAGACCCAGTACTTC CASSSNPARAQETQYF
TRBJ1-1 TRBV7-9 . TRBD1 TGTGCCAGCAGCCTCAGGCCGGGACAGGGGGGGAACACTGAAGCTTTCTTT CASSLRPGQGGNTEAFF
TRBJ2-3 TRBV5-1 . . TGCGCCAGCAGCTTGGGACACCCCACCTCAGATACGCAGTATTTT CASSLGHPTSDTQYF
TRBJ2-5 TRBV11-2 . . TGTGCCAGCAGCAGCCTGGGGCAGGGTGAGACCCAGTACTTC CASSSLGQGETQYF
TRBJ1-4 TRBV6-6 . . TGTGCCAGCAGGACTACAGGAGAGGAAAAACTGTTTTTT CASRTTGEEKLFF
TRBJ2-3 TRBV28 . TRBD2 TGTGCCAGCAGTTCGGGACTAGCGGGGAGAACAGATACGCAGTATTTT CASSSGLAGRTDTQYF
TRBJ1-6 TRBV7-2 . . TGTGCCAGCAGCTTTTTCATGGATTCACCCCTCCACTTT CASSFFMDSPLHF
TRBJ1-1 TRBV19 . TRBD1 TGTGCCAGTAGTACCACCGGGACAGGGAGAACTGAAGCTTTCTTT CASSTTGTGRTEAFF
TRBJ1-1 TRBV2 . TRBD1 TGTGCCAGCAGGGGGGACAGGGGGCCAATTTACGAAGCTTTCTTT CASRGDRGPIYEAFF
TRBJ2-5 TRBV29-1 . . TGCAGCGTTACTGGACAGTTGCAAGAGACCCAGTACTTC CSVTGQLQETQYF
TRBJ2-4 TRBV6-1 . . TGTGCCAGCAGTGAATTCGGTGCTGGCAAAAACATTCAGTACTTC CASSEFGAGKNIQYF
TRBJ2-2 TRBV10-3 few . TGTGCCATCAGTGTCCAGGGGGGATCCGGGGAGCTGTTTTTT CAISVQGGSGELFF
TRBJ2-5 TRBV30 . . TGTGCCTGGAGTGTACGATGGGAGGTGGAGACCCAGTACTTC CAWSVRWEVETQYF
TRBJ1-6 TRBV21-1 once . TGTGCCAGCAGCAAGGGACGACAGAGTAGAACCTATAATTCACCCCTCCACTTT CASSKGRQSRTYNSPLHF
TRBJ1-4 TRBV10-3 . . TGTGCCTCAACAGGTCGAGCTGATGAAAAACTGTTTTTT CASTGRADEKLFF
TRBJ2-7 TRBV4-3 . TRBD1 TGCGCCAGCAGCCATACAGGGGGACAGCCCTACGAGCAGTACTTC CASSHTGGQPYEQYF
TRBJ2-7 TRBV6-5 . . TGTGCCAGCAGTTCGGCTTACGAGCAGTACTTC CASSSAYEQYF
TRBJ1-6 TRBV7-6 . . TGTGCCAGCAGCTTAGCGCAAGGTGCGTCGAATTCACCCCTCCACTTT CASSLAQGASNSPLHF
TRBJ2-7 TRBV6-1 . TRBD2 TGTGCCAGCAGTGAAGCTCGAGCGGGAGGGAGGGGCGGGCAGTACTTC CASSEARAGGRGGQYF
TRBJ2-1 TRBV13 . TRBD1 TGTGCCAGCAGCTTAAAGGGGGCAATCTACAATGAGCAGTTCTTC CASSLKGAIYNEQFF
TRBJ2-5 TRBV5-4 . TRBD1 TGTGCCAGCAGCTATGACAGGGAGAGCCAGTACTTC CASSYDRESQYF
TRBJ2-3 TRBV5-1 . . TGCGCCAGCAGCATTTTAGGGGCGTTGGATACGCAGTATTTT CASSILGALDTQYF
TRBJ1-2 TRBV19 once . TGTGCCAGACCTGTGAGGGGGGGGCCTGGCTACACCTTC CARPVRGGPGYTF
TRBJ1-5 TRBV7-2 . . TGTGCCAGCAGCGGGGAAAAGGGACAGCCCCAGCATTTT CASSGEKGQPQHF
TRBJ2-6 TRBV6-5 . . TGTGCCAGCAGTTACTCTCCAGTGTCTGGGGCCAACGTCCTGACTTTC CASSYSPVSGANVLTF
TRBJ2-2 TRBV2 . TRBD1 TGTGCCAGCAGAGCAGGGGGCGCGGGCACCGGGGAGCTGTTTTTT CASRAGGAGTGELFF
TRBJ2-2 TRBV6-4 . TRBD2 TGTGCCAGCCAAGGGACTACGGCGGGAGGGGAGCTGTTTTTT CASQGTTAGGELFF
TRBJ1-2 TRBV7-9 . . TGTGCCAGCAGCGAGCTCCGGGACGGTGGCTACACCTTC CASSELRDGGYTF
TRBJ2-1 TRBV5-1 . TRBD2 TGCGCCAGCAGCCGTAGCGGGAGTGGCAATGAGCAGTTCTTC CASSRSGSGNEQFF
TRBJ2-7 TRBV5-4 . . TGTGCCAGCAGCTTGATAGCCCTAGACAGCTCCTACGAGCAGTACTTC CASSLIALDSSYEQYF
TRBJ2-3 TRBV27 few . TGTGCCAGCAGTAGGACAAGAGATACAGATACGCAGTATTTT CASSRTRDTDTQYF
TRBJ1-1 TRBV7-9 . TRBD1 TGTGCCAGCAGCTTAAGCCTCGACAGGGGCACTGAAGCTTTCTTT CASSLSLDRGTEAFF
TRBJ1-6 TRBV7-3 . TRBD1 TGTGCCAGCAGCTTTACAGGGGGGATTTCACCCCTCCACTTT CASSFTGGISPLHF
TRBJ2-7 TRBV28 . . TGTGCCAGCAGCCTCCCGGGGGCTACCTACGAGCAGTACTTC CASSLPGATYEQYF
TRBJ1-2 TRBV5-4 . TRBD1 TGTGCCAGCAGCCCGGGACAGGGGGCGAGGGGCTACACCTTC CASSPGQGARGYTF
TRBJ2-7 TRBV11-3 . . TGTGCCAGCAGCTCCGGGGTCGGCGGTTACTACGAGCAGTACTTC CASSSGVGGYYEQYF
TRBJ2-3 TRBV21-1 . . TGTGCCAGCAGCAAGAGGAGAGAGGACAGGGACACAGATACGCAGTATTTT CASSKRREDRDTDTQYF
TRBJ2-3 TRBV7-2 . . TGTGCCAGCAGCTTCGACACAGATACGCAGTATTTT CASSFDTDTQYF
TRBJ2-7 TRBV5-4 . TRBD2 TGTGCCAGCAGCTTGGAACTAGCGACCTCCTACGAGCAGTACTTC CASSLELATSYEQYF
TRBJ1-1 TRBV5-6 . TRBD1 TGTGCCAGCAGCTTGTCCGGACAGGGGAACACTGAAGCTTTCTTT CASSLSGQGNTEAFF
TRBJ1-4 TRBV4-2 . . TGTGCCAGCAGCCTCCAAATCAGGGGAAACGAAAAACTGTTTTTT CASSLQIRGNEKLFF
TRBJ2-7 TRBV6-5 . . TGTGCCAGCAGTTACCGGCAGGGTGAGCAGTACTTC CASSYRQGEQYF
TRBJ2-6 TRBV7-8 . . TGTGCCAGCAGCTATGGTCCCCCACAAAGTCGGGCCAACGTCCTGACTTTC CASSYGPPQSRANVLTF
TRBJ2-3 TRBV28 . TRBD2 TGTGCCAGCAGAGGCGGGGGGGATGGCACAGATACGCAGTATTTT CASRGGGDGTDTQYF